This T cell receptor (beta chain) derives from a study of blood T cell repertoires in COVID-19. The overall study: Resolution of symptoms, clearance, or two negative PCRs was present in recovered Cohort 3 donors. The study drew acute and convalescent COVID-19 samples from the United States, Italy and Spain.

As handled by the study authors: Quantification of nucleated cells was approximated via reference gene primer amplification. Using immunoSEQ multiplex PCR, the repertoire was profiled, and TCRdb retains in-frame clones only, with some absent. D and trimming come from the DNA, and the V and J calls and clone size come from that table. The sample has approximately 190,000 clones, 86% seen once. The CDR3 is 14 amino acids. Living in about two dozen US areas, the participants were between about 18 and 100 years of age. The chain joins TRBV21-1 to TRBJ1-1; TRBD1, as called in the table, went unchecked against the DNA. TRBV21-1 is a documented pseudogene. The clonotype originates from a woman in her thirties or forties in a cohort exposed to, infected with or recovered from COVID-19 (not recorded which). Sequencing used PBMCs or T cells enriched from blood (not recorded which). CDR3 loop: CASSTQQRNTEAFF. In DNA form, the CDR3 reads TGTGCCAGCAGCACCCAACAAAGAAACACTGAAGCTTTCTTT.